Detailed here is one T cell receptor beta chain. The antigen remains unidentified. Other nucleotide sequences from this sample produce the same CDR3. This entry comes from a study of cytomegalovirus exposure and HLA in healthy donors. About the research overall: The study placed about 86% of its roughly 400 genotyped donors in the Caucasian-associated ancestry cluster. Overall study findings and caveats: Many donors shared some public TCRs, even though most TCR sequences were rare. Most CMV-associated TCR beta chains were later found to appear HLA-restricted.

The PCR contained 60 Vbeta and 13 Jbeta primers. Assay: immunoSEQ multiplex PCR; the TCRdb copy retains only in-frame clones and omits some. The data hold 150,000 to 200,000 clones, with 80% observed a single time. Sequencing was performed on PBMCs. This receptor was identified in a woman in her forties or fifties in good health and CMV-seropositive.

As DNA, the CDR3 is TGTGCCAGCAGCGTAGTAGGCGGGAACTATGGCTACACCTTC. Its protein is CASSVVGGNYGYTF. The J gene is TRBJ1-2, the V gene TRBV9; unclear D gene. This CDR3 spans 14 amino acids. V was shortened by 0 bases and J by 2 bases, with 8 bases between the two germline ends. The V gene's germline CDR1 is SGDLS and CDR2 YYNGEE.